The rows below give T cell receptor beta chains drawn from one sample of a study of long-term antiretroviral therapy in people with HIV. The table came from immunoSEQ multiplex PCR; TCRdb's copy has only in-frame clones and leaves some out. The table lists roughly 17,000 clones, roughly three quarters of them singletons. Sequencing was performed on unsorted PBMCs, taken 2.3 years after starting antiretroviral therapy. The receptors were sampled from a woman in her forties with HIV. Each CDR3 is given with its conserved first and last residue. Each record gives: V gene, CDR3 protein.

>TRBV20-1
CSANHQETQYF
>TRBV11-2
CASRGGTPAGNEQFF
>TRBV5-1
CASSSWDEQFF
>TRBV7-2
CASSLVGGVGNEQFF
>TRBV29-1
CSVERESSYEQYF
>TRBV11-2
CASSLITPASSDTQYF
>TRBV7-6
CASSSTGGASHNEQFF
>TRBV15
CATSRSGAGTGELFF
>TRBV5-1
CASSWASGGEQFF
>TRBV7-9
CASSLWGQEAFF
>TRBV10-1
CASSDGTGDYNEQFF
>TRBV7-8
CASSLTGMGTDTQYF
>TRBV11-2
CASSLVGILHEQYF
>TRBV11-2
CASSLGPPYEQYF
>TRBV5-6
CASSSTGVEAFF
>TRBV30
CAWSAGDSNQPQHF
>TRBV2
CASTRDTNQPQHF
>TRBV4-1
CASSQDLRGRTYNEQFF
>TRBV30
CAWSEPYGDTEAFF
>TRBV10-1
CASSDYHTDTQYF
>TRBV28
CASSFRGPGNQPQHF
>TRBV4-3
CASSQDGPGQGLSNEQFF
>TRBV5-6
CASSPGTGGEQFF
>TRBV6-1
CASSEDRAVYFMNTEAFF
>TRBV29-1
CSVVLGATPQETQYF
>TRBV5-1
CATSTGTAETQYF
>TRBV5-1
CASSSTPDRVNEKLFF
>TRBV7-2
CASSYGSYGYTF
>TRBV30
CASGLLWAEQFF
>TRBV28
CASSPIDSSSYNEQFF
>TRBV7-9
CASSLGGNYNEQFF
>TRBV7-9
CASSLGKGKEKNEQFF
>TRBV2
CASSEGVGQGYGETQYF
>TRBV19
CASRWTGGGSTEAFF
>TRBV29-1
CSVLRGTYEQYF
>TRBV18
CASSPGPQGNYGYTF
>TRBV19
CASSMGTGGTGNYNEQFF
>TRBV4-3
CASSQRTGFGYEQYF
>TRBV14
CASRELGYNEQFF
>TRBV1
CTSSQNGRGHPQETQYF
>TRBV6-1
CASSELFGALTGNTIYF
>TRBV6-4
CASSASGGYNEQFF
>TRBV4-2
CASSQDRGTSGGSQYNEQFF